One and the same sample provided the 29 T cell receptor beta chains below, sequenced in a study of blood T cell repertoires in COVID-19. Using immunoSEQ multiplex PCR, the repertoire was profiled, and TCRdb retains in-frame clones only, with some absent. The table includes 220,000 or so clones, around 84% detected once. Specimen: peripheral blood. The receptors stem from a man aged 50-60 years who had recovered from COVID-19.

This chain connects TRBV27 to TRBJ1-4; TRBD1 matches 10 bases. Germline-derived CDR1 and CDR2 are MNHEY and SMNVEV (reference sequence). The junction had 25 bases not matched to a gene; V was cut back by 4 bases and J by 5 bases. This CDR3 comprises 22 residues. The CDR3 reads CASSSYSQTGTGAAVDNEKLFF. In DNA form, the CDR3 reads TGTGCCAGCAGTTCATACTCTCAGACCGGGACAGGGGCCGCAGTAGACAATGAAAAACTGTTTTTT.

The chain couples TRBV14 to TRBJ2-1; 15 nucleotides line up with TRBD2. There are 15 residues in the CDR3. J lost 9 bases, V lost 5 bases, and 5 bases had no gene match. Germline-derived CDR1 and CDR2 are SGHDN and FVKESK. CDR3 nucleotide sequence: TGTGCCAGCAGCGGACTAGCGGGAGGGGCCGGTGAGCAGTTCTTC. It specifies CASSGLAGGAGEQFF. The variable domain in full, completed from reference TRBV14 and TRBJ2-1, reads EAGVTQFPSHSVIEKGQTVTLRCDPISGHDNLYWYRRVMGKEIKFLLHFVKESKQDESGMPNNRFLAERTGGTYSTLKVQPAELEDSGVYFCASSGLAGGAGEQFFGPGTRLTVL.

CDR3 in amino acids: CASRRPQGTNTGELFF. The CDR3 DNA is TGTGCCAGTAGGCGCCCACAGGGGACGAACACCGGGGAGCTGTTTTTT. This chain links TRBV19 with TRBJ2-2, with TRBD1 matching over 7 bases. V shed 6 bases and J 0 bases; nucleotides not matched to a gene: 7. Germline V CDR1 and CDR2: LNHDA, SQIVND (reference sequence). The CDR3 sequence is 16 residues long.

The chain uses TRBV6-1 and TRBJ2-2; 11 bases are shared with TRBD2. The CDR3 extends over 16 amino acids. The V and J ends lost 2 bases and 6 bases, in that order; junction bases with no gene match: 5. The germline V gene encodes CDR1 MNHNS and CDR2 SASEGT. The chain's CDR3 is CASSERTSGSSGELFF. As DNA, the CDR3 is TGTGCCAGCAGTGAAAGAACTAGCGGGAGTTCCGGGGAGCTGTTTTTT.

The DNA of the CDR3 is TGTGCCAGCAGTCTCGGACTAGCGGCCGTGTGGCGGGGGGAGCAGTTCTTC. Its protein product is CASSLGLAAVWRGEQFF. This rearrangement joins TRBV6-6 to TRBJ2-1, with 10 bases identical to TRBD2. The J segment lost 10 bases and the V segment lost 5 bases, leaving 17 bases of the junction unmatched. The germline V gene has CDR1 MNHNY and CDR2 SVGAGI (reference sequence). The CDR3 runs 17 residues.

This chain links TRBV19 with TRBJ2-1, with 8 bases aligning to TRBD1. Germline-derived CDR1 and CDR2 are LNHDA and SQIVND (reference sequence). The CDR3 consists of 16 residues. V was pared by 7 bases and J by 8 bases, with 16 bases of the junction left unmatched. The CDR3 region has the DNA TGTGCCAGTAATTCCCGGACAGGGCATATACAAGATGAGCAGTTCTTC. It is translated as CASNSRTGHIQDEQFF.

The genes are TRBV18 and TRBJ1-5, with 7 bases lining up with TRBD1. The germline gives CDR1 KGHSH, CDR2 LQKENI. There are 16 residues in the CDR3. V shed 0 bases, J shed 2 bases, and the junction held 4 bases outside the gene matches. In DNA, the CDR3 is TGTGCCAGCTCACCACCGGGAGGACAGGGCAATCAGCCCCAGCATTTT. The encoded protein is CASSPPGGQGNQPQHF.

The chain couples TRBV19 to TRBJ2-7, with no clear D. Germline V CDR1 and CDR2: LNHDA, SQIVND (reference sequence). The germline V and J ends were trimmed by 3 bases and 3 bases, with 9 bases remaining between them. The CDR3 is made up of 13 amino acids. In DNA form, the CDR3 reads TGTGCCAGTAGTATGGGCAGAAACTACGAGCAGTACTTC. Translated, it gives CASSMGRNYEQYF.

The chain is built from TRBV5-1 and TRBJ2-7; TRBD2 aligns across 11 bases. V was clipped by 2 bases and J by 6 bases; unmatched bases: 4. CDR1 and CDR2 (germline): SGHRS, YFSETQ. CDR3 length: 14 residues. CDR3 bases: TGCGCCAGCAGCTTACCCGGGACTAGCGGCGAGCAGTACTTC. Protein sequence: CASSLPGTSGEQYF.

This chain connects TRBV2 to TRBJ2-7; D is ambiguous. Trimming took off 6 bases at V and 1 base at J, with 16 bases between the two ends. Germline V gene sequence: CDR1 SNHLY, CDR2 FYNNEI. CDR3 length: 15 residues. The CDR3 here is CASSPEQSLSYEQYF. The CDR3 DNA follows: TGTGCCAGCAGCCCAGAACAGAGCCTTTCCTACGAGCAGTACTTC.

This chain links TRBV19 with TRBJ2-6; 10 bases agree with TRBD1. CDR1 LNHDA and CDR2 SQIVND come from the germline V gene (reference sequence). The V gene end was trimmed by 5 bases and the J gene end by 0 bases; junction bases not matched to a gene: 13. This CDR3 is built from 20 residues. Here the CDR3 reads CASSPLTGGIPTSGANVLTF. The DNA for the CDR3 is TGTGCCAGTAGTCCACTGACAGGGGGCATCCCAACCTCTGGGGCCAACGTCCTGACTTTC.

V and J are TRBV6-5 and TRBJ2-7; TRBD2 matches at 11 bases. The length of the CDR3 is 15 residues. V dropped 6 bases and J dropped 4; count of bases not matched to a gene: 8. Germline CDR1 and CDR2: MNHEY and SVGAGI. The CDR3 here is CASSQDGTSGYEQYF. CDR3 nucleotide sequence: TGTGCCAGCAGCCAGGACGGGACTAGCGGATACGAGCAGTACTTC.

For the CDR3, the DNA is TGTGCCAGCAAGGCGACATCGAACACCGGGGAGCTGTTTTTT. Residues: CASKATSNTGELFF. The chain employs TRBV21-1 and TRBJ2-2; the D call TRBD1 from the table was never checked on the DNA. TRBV21-1 is listed as a pseudogene. The CDR3 length is 14 residues.

Written as DNA, the CDR3 is TGTGCCAGCAGTTTCTCCTTAAATTCCTACGAGCAGTACTTC. Protein sequence: CASSFSLNSYEQYF. The chain couples TRBV6-5 to TRBJ2-7; D remains ambiguous. V was shortened by 4 bases and J by 1 base, with 11 bases between the two germline ends. This CDR3 region has 14 residues. The germline CDR1 and CDR2 sequences are MNHEY and SVGAGI.

This clone was picked up a small number of times. CDR3 protein: CASSIKSGGSQPQHF. The CDR3 nucleotides read TGTGCCAGCAGCATAAAATCCGGGGGTAGTCAGCCCCAGCATTTT. The V call is TRBV7-2, the J call TRBJ1-5, with D possibly TRBD1 on 5 matching bases. The length of the CDR3 is 15 residues. V lost 5 bases to trimming and J lost 6 bases, with 17 bases between them. Per the germline V gene, CDR1 is SGHTA and CDR2 is FQGNSA.

Written as DNA, the CDR3 is TGTGCCATCAGTGAGTTAGCGGGAGGGCCGAAGGATGAGCAGTTCTTC. Its translation is CAISELAGGPKDEQFF. The chain couples TRBV10-3 to TRBJ2-1; 11 bases are shared with TRBD2. With 1 base clipped from V and 8 bases from J, the junction kept 7 bases outside the gene matches. The germline CDR1 and CDR2 sequences are ENHRY and SYGVKD. This CDR3 region has 16 residues.

This clone was seen more than once but under ten times. V and J are TRBV9 and TRBJ2-5; TRBD2 matches at 10 bases. The length of the CDR3 is 14 residues. Germline V gene data show CDR1 as SGDLS and CDR2 as YYNGEE. Trimming at V came to 5 bases and at J to 3 bases, leaving 4 bases not matched to a gene. The CDR3 region is CASRASGSKETQYF. The CDR3 nucleotides read TGTGCCAGCAGAGCTAGCGGGAGCAAAGAGACCCAGTACTTC.

The chain is built from TRBV5-1 and TRBJ2-6; 9 bases agree with TRBD1. Germline-derived CDR1 and CDR2 are SGHRS and YFSETQ. V was clipped by 3 bases and J by 4 bases; unmatched bases: 14. The CDR3 has 19 amino acids. This CDR3 reads CASSYPRDRVRLGANVLTF. In DNA, the CDR3 is TGCGCCAGCAGCTACCCTAGGGACAGGGTTCGATTGGGGGCCAACGTCCTGACTTTC.

The gene calls are TRBV5-4 and TRBJ2-7, with TRBD1 as a possible D gene (6 bases). The CDR3 sequence is 15 residues long. V gave up 2 bases and J gave up 3 bases, with 15 bases separating them. In germline, CDR1 is SGHNT, CDR2 YYREEE (reference sequence). The CDR3 region has the DNA TGTGCCAGCAGCTTAAGGACAGCCCTGAGCTACGAGCAGTACTTC. It specifies CASSLRTALSYEQYF. The variable domain in full, completed from reference TRBV5-4 and TRBJ2-7, reads ETGVTQSPTHLIKTRGQQVTLRCSSQSGHNTVSWYQQALGQGPQFIFQYYREEENGRGNFPPRFSGLQFPNYSSELNVNALELDDSALYLCASSLRTALSYEQYFGPGTRLTVT.

This sequence joins TRBV27 and TRBJ1-5; D may be TRBD1 (6 bases). Germline values: CDR1 MNHEY, CDR2 SMNVEV (reference sequence). CDR3 size: 14 residues. Deletions cut 4 bases from V and 4 bases from J, with 11 bases between. The CDR3 DNA reads TGTGCCAGCAGTTCTCAGGGGTATAATCAGCCCCAGCATTTT. Protein: CASSSQGYNQPQHF.

The chain employs TRBV2 and TRBJ2-7; maybe TRBD1 (6 bases). Germline V gene sequence: CDR1 SNHLY, CDR2 FYNNEI. The V end lost 8 bases, the J end lost 0 bases, and 14 bases lay between the germline ends. This CDR3 is built from 14 residues. CDR3 DNA: TGTGCCAGCCGAGGACAGCTGAACTCCTACGAGCAGTACTTC. As protein: CASRGQLNSYEQYF. The whole variable domain, remainder taken from reference TRBV2 and TRBJ2-7, is EPEVTQTPSHQVTQMGQEVILRCVPISNHLYFYWYRQILGQKVEFLVSFYNNEISEKSEIFDDQFSVERPDGSNFTLKIRSTKLEDSAMYFCASRGQLNSYEQYFGPGTRLTVT.

This clone was seen just once. This chain uses TRBV9 with TRBJ1-4, with D perhaps TRBD1 (6 bases). V was clipped by 2 bases and J by 0 bases, with 11 bases between them. The CDR3 has 16 residues. CDR1 and CDR2 (germline): SGDLS, YYNGEE. CDR3 sequence reads: CASSVGQFSTNEKLFF. The CDR3 DNA is TGTGCCAGCAGCGTCGGACAGTTTTCAACTAATGAAAAACTGTTTTTT. The full variable domain, in which reference TRBV9 and TRBJ1-4 provide the parts outside the CDR3, is DSGVTQTPKHLITATGQRVTLRCSPRSGDLSVYWYQQSLDQGLQFLIQYYNGEERAKGNILERFSAQQFPDLHSELNLSSLELGDSALYFCASSVGQFSTNEKLFFGSGTQLSVL.

V and J are TRBV3-1 (or the pseudogene TRBV3-2) and TRBJ2-7; D ambiguous. Trimming stripped 1 base from V and 5 bases from J, with 12 bases between. This CDR3 region has 14 residues. CDR1 and CDR2 (germline): LGHDT, YNNKEL (reference sequence). The CDR3 bases are TGTGCCAGCAGCCAAGGATTAACATCCAACGAGCAGTACTTC. Translated: CASSQGLTSNEQYF.

The chain links TRBV6-5 to TRBJ2-7; 10 nucleotides agree with TRBD1. In germline, CDR1 is MNHEY, CDR2 SVGAGI. This CDR3 spans 14 amino acids. J gave up 6 bases and V 0 bases, and 2 bases lay outside the gene matches. The CDR3 DNA reads TGTGCCAGCAGTTACTCGAGGACAGGGGGCGAGCAGTACTTC. Its protein is CASSYSRTGGEQYF.

CDR3 nucleotide sequence: TGTGCAAGTCGCTTAACTGCCATCTGCTTTAGCTCCTACAATGAGCAGTTCTTC. Translation: CASRLTAICFSSYNEQFF. The chain uses TRBV12-2 and TRBJ2-1; the table assigns TRBD2, which was not confirmed against the DNA. TRBV12-2 is classified as a pseudogene. There are 18 residues in the CDR3.

This clone was observed a single time. The rearrangement uses TRBV5-1 and TRBJ1-2, with 7 bases fitting TRBD1. This CDR3 is 15 amino acids long. Trimming cost V 4 bases and J 2 bases; bases outside gene matches: 8. Germline V CDR1 and CDR2: SGHRS, YFSETQ. The CDR3, as DNA: TGCGCCAGCAGCCATGCGGGACAGCCGAACTATGGCTACACCTTC. Its translation: CASSHAGQPNYGYTF.

The genes are TRBV7-9 and TRBJ1-5; 9 nucleotides align to TRBD1. The CDR3 extends over 14 amino acids. V was clipped by 3 bases and J by 7 bases; unmatched bases: 4. Germline values: CDR1 SEHNR, CDR2 FQNEAQ (reference sequence). The CDR3 bases are TGTGCCAGCAGCTTTGCGGGGACAGGGCAGCCCCAGCATTTT. It is translated as CASSFAGTGQPQHF.

The chain is built from TRBV5-5 and TRBJ1-3; a possible D gene is TRBD1 (6 bases). Germline V gene data show CDR1 as SGHKS and CDR2 as YYEKEE (reference sequence). This CDR3 is built from 14 residues. V lost 2 bases and J lost 2, with 8 bases in between. The CDR3, as DNA: TGTGCCAGCAGCTTTCCAGGGGCTGGAAACACCATATATTTT. The encoded protein is CASSFPGAGNTIYF.

The rearrangement uses TRBV11-2 and TRBJ1-3; the D is unclear. The germline V gene has CDR1 SGHAT and CDR2 FQNNGV. V dropped 2 bases and J dropped 0 bases, with 8 bases sitting between them. The CDR3 spans 15 residues. CDR3 in amino acids: CASSLTRGSGNTIYF. CDR3 nucleotide sequence: TGTGCCAGCAGCTTAACTCGGGGCTCTGGAAACACCATATATTTT.